This is a list of T cell receptor beta chains from one sample in a study of OX40 agonist ivuxolimab in advanced cancers. Data came from immunoSEQ multiplex PCR; TCRdb stores just in-frame clones and leaves some out. Here the sample spans about 59,000 clones, 84% being singletons. Specimen: CD4+ or CD8+ T cells sorted from blood, collected in a trial of the OX40 agonist ivuxolimab. These receptors all stem from an adult with an advanced solid tumor such as melanoma, head and neck, liver or kidney cancer. The CDR3 runs from the conserved cysteine through the conserved F or W. The order of the fields is clone size, V gene, D gene, J gene, CDR3 protein, CDR3 DNA. The D gene is left open where the match is weak. Only some rows state a clone size, as once, few, many or a class for expanded clones.

-	TRBV14	TRBD1	TRBJ2-5	CASSPGQAETQYF	TGTGCCAGCAGCCCGGGACAGGCGGAGACCCAGTACTTC
few	TRBV6-1	-	TRBJ2-3	CASRGFGGSTDTQYF	TGTGCCAGCAGGGGATTTGGCGGTAGCACAGATACGCAGTATTTT
-	TRBV5-1	-	TRBJ2-2	CASSLAATAGELFF	TGCGCCAGCAGCTTGGCCGCGACTGCCGGGGAGCTGTTTTTT
once	TRBV19	TRBD2	TRBJ2-2	CASSGTLTSPLNTGELFF	TGTGCCAGTAGTGGAACACTGACTAGCCCCCTTAACACCGGGGAGCTGTTTTTT
once	TRBV30	-	TRBJ2-6	CAWLREAGANVLTF	TGTGCCTGGCTCAGGGAAGCAGGGGCCAACGTCCTGACTTTC
-	TRBV7-6	-	TRBJ2-6	CAFRAYGANVLTF	TGTGCCTTTCGGGCGTATGGGGCCAACGTCCTGACTTTC
-	TRBV28	TRBD1	TRBJ2-1	CASSPLGTGQVQFF	TGTGCCAGCAGCCCCTTGGGGACAGGGCAGGTGCAGTTCTTC
-	TRBV15	TRBD2	TRBJ2-7	CATSVGLATYEQYF	TGTGCCACCAGCGTCGGACTAGCGACCTACGAGCAGTACTTC
-	TRBV13	-	TRBJ1-5	CASSFSRASNQPQHF	TGTGCCAGCAGCTTCAGCCGGGCCAGCAATCAGCCCCAGCATTTT
-	TRBV29-1	-	TRBJ2-2	CSVLSHGNTGELFF	TGCAGCGTTCTAAGTCATGGGAACACCGGGGAGCTGTTTTTT